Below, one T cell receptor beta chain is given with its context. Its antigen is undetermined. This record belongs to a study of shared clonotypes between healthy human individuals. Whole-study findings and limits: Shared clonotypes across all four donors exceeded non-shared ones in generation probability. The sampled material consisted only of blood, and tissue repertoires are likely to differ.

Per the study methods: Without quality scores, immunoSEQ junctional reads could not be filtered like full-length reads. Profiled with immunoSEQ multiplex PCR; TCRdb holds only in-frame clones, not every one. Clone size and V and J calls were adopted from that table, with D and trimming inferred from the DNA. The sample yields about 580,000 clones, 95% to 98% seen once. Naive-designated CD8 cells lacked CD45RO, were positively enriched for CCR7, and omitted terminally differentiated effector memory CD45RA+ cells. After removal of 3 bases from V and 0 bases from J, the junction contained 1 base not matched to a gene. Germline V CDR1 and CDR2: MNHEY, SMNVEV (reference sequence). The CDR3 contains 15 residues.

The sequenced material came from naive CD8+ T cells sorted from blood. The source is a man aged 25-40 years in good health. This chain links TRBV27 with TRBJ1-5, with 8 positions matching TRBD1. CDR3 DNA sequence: TGTGCCAGCAGTTTCGGGACAGGTAGCAATCAGCCCCAGCATTTT. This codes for CASSFGTGSNQPQHF.